The present TCR beta chain was sequenced within a study of vaccination and CD4 T cells after COVID-19. The treatment denotes: roughly nine-day PBMC culture with coronavirus spike peptide pools or control peptides (ViraFEST assay). Positive PCR tests were logged from March through December 2020, ahead of US Alpha, Beta and Delta variants. For this clonotype: Its cognate antigen is unknown.

The CDR3 spans 14 residues. Trimming shortened V by 8 bases and J by 1 base, and 15 bases separated the two germline ends. CDR1 MDHEN and CDR2 SYDVKM come from the germline V gene. Cultured CD4+ T cell DNA was sequenced using the Oncomine TCR Beta short-read assay. MiXCR, run by TCRdb on the PCR reads, gives a single entry per CDR3 protein. This sample carries some 15,000 distinct CDR3 sequences, approximately 63% of them seen once, and the ten largest clones take about 11%. V gene TRBV28 combines with J gene TRBJ2-7; D unresolved. Sequencing used CD4+ T cells from blood, cultured in vitro. This TCR was recovered from a human donor who had recovered from COVID-19. The CDR3 loop reads CASQPGLASYEQYF. CDR3 bases: TGTGCCAGCCAACCTGGGCTGGCGTCCTACGAGCAGTACTTC.